One sample yielded the 24 T cell receptor beta chains listed below, sequenced in a study of CXCR3-negative and CXCR3-positive naive CD8 T cells. Study findings and constraints: Naive CXCR3-positive cells had TRB CDR3s more hydrophobic than those of CXCR3-negative naive cells.

These TCRs' antigens remain unknown. The authors prepared UMI-labeled TRB cDNA libraries by 5' RACE. TCRdb re-called the 5' RACE reads; one entry per CDR3 protein, DNA not given. The sample has around 66,000 distinct CDR3 sequences, and its top ten clones hold 4.8%. Specimen: naive CXCR3+ CD8+ T cells from blood. Subset indicated: CD45RO-CCR7+CD27+CD95- naive CD8+ T cells expressing CXCR3 (TNR3+). The receptors were sampled from a human donor in good health. Some clones in this sample may be carry-over from other donors' samples.

The chain joins TRBV5-1 to TRBJ2-5; TCRdb's D call, TRBD2, is unchecked because there is no DNA. From germline, CDR1 is SGHRS and CDR2 YFSETQ. The CDR3 is made up of 19 amino acids. The CDR3 region is CASSLAPRSAGGPQETQYF.

The V gene is TRBV13, the J gene TRBJ2-2. The CDR3 contains 16 residues. Germline loops: CDR1 PRHDT, CDR2 FYEKMQ (reference sequence). CDR3 sequence: CASSLDGWVNTGELFF.

The V gene is TRBV7-9, the J gene TRBJ2-1; TCRdb indicates TRBD1, and absent DNA this call remains unverified. The length of the CDR3 is 16 residues. CDR1 and CDR2 (germline): SEHNR, FQNEAQ (reference sequence). The CDR3 region is CASSSHASGMYNEQFF.

The genes are TRBV28 and TRBJ2-5; checking the TCRdb D call of TRBD2 is not possible without DNA. The CDR3 contains 15 residues. The germline gives CDR1 MDHEN, CDR2 SYDVKM. The CDR3 protein is CASRRLAGLQETQYF.

The chain combines TRBV6-5 with TRBJ2-7; TCRdb calls TRBD1, which cannot be checked without DNA. Looked up from germline, CDR1 is MNHEY and CDR2 is SVGAGI. The CDR3 extends over 16 amino acids. CDR3 region: CASSYSNGPATYEQYF.

The CDR3 loop is CASSLGQGAFGYTF. The chain carries TRBV5-1 and TRBJ1-2; checking the TCRdb D call of TRBD1 is not possible without DNA. CDR3 length: 14 amino acids. The germline V gene encodes CDR1 SGHRS and CDR2 YFSETQ.

This chain connects TRBV7-9 to TRBJ2-7; TCRdb selects TRBD1, and the lack of DNA leaves this call unchecked. Germline CDR1 and CDR2: SEHNR and FQNEAQ (reference sequence). This CDR3 comprises 14 residues. CDR3 region: CASSLTGETYEQYF.

V gene TRBV13 combines with J gene TRBJ2-2; TCRdb's D call of TRBD1 is untestable without DNA. This CDR3 has 14 amino acids. Germline lookup yields CDR1 PRHDT and CDR2 FYEKMQ (reference sequence). This CDR3 reads CASKQQGAGGELFF.

J is TRBJ2-1 and V is TRBV7-6; absent DNA, TCRdb's TRBD2 call cannot be checked. Germline V CDR1 and CDR2: SGHVS, FNYEAQ. The CDR3 loop spans 18 amino acids. CDR3 amino acids: CASSPAGGPLSSYNEQFF.

The CDR3 here is CASSLGTGRETQYF. The chain uses TRBV28 and TRBJ2-5; TCRdb calls TRBD1, which cannot be checked without DNA. The germline V gene encodes CDR1 MDHEN and CDR2 SYDVKM. This CDR3 is 14 amino acids long.

CDR3 sequence reads: CASSGAAEAFF. V is TRBV6-2 or TRBV6-3 and J is TRBJ1-1; TCRdb lists TRBD1, though no DNA is available to test this call. Germline V gene sequence: CDR1 MNHEY, CDR2 SVGEGT. This CDR3 region has 11 residues.

The CDR3 protein is CASSLWGDSGYEQYF. This chain joins TRBV28 and TRBJ2-7; the TRBD1 assignment by TCRdb is unverifiable without DNA. The CDR3 consists of 15 residues. The V gene's germline CDR1 is MDHEN and CDR2 SYDVKM.

The rearrangement uses TRBV29-1 and TRBJ2-3; the TRBD2 assignment by TCRdb is unverifiable without DNA. CDR3 length: 20 residues. The germline CDR1 and CDR2 sequences are SQVTM and ANQGSEA. CDR3 protein: CSVEDARPGTSGGYTDTQYF.

The J gene is TRBJ1-5, the V gene TRBV12-5. From germline, CDR1 is LGHNT and CDR2 FRNRAP. The CDR3 contains 15 residues. CDR3 in amino acids: CASGSIGNGNQPQHF.

This rearrangement joins TRBV7-7 to TRBJ2-2; lacking DNA, the TRBD1 call made by TCRdb goes unchecked. The germline V gene has CDR1 SSHAT and CDR2 FNYEAQ (reference sequence). CDR3 length: 18 residues. CDR3 amino acids: CASSLAPGQGASAGELFF. Variable domain in full (rest from reference TRBV7-7 and TRBJ2-2): GAGVSQSPRYKVTKRGQDVTLRCDPISSHATLYWYQQALGQGPEFLTYFNYEAQPDKSGLPSDRFSAERPEGSISTLTIQRTEQRDSAMYRCASSLAPGQGASAGELFFGEGSRLTVL.

The V gene is TRBV14, the J gene TRBJ2-1. CDR1 and CDR2 from the germline V gene are SGHDN and FVKESK. There are 13 residues in the CDR3. CDR3 amino acids: CASSQQPYNEQFF.

The CDR3 reads CASSLGRGPSYEQHF. This chain links TRBV4-1 with TRBJ2-7; TCRdb's D call, TRBD1, is unchecked because there is no DNA. The germline CDR1 and CDR2 sequences are MGHRA and YSYEKL. The CDR3 consists of 15 residues.

The chain couples TRBV6-5 to TRBJ2-3; TCRdb calls TRBD2, which cannot be checked without DNA. The CDR3 extends over 14 amino acids. Germline V gives CDR1 MNHEY, CDR2 SVGAGI. The CDR3 loop reads CASRPSGGTDTQYF.

The rearrangement links TRBV7-6 to TRBJ2-7; without DNA, the TCRdb call of TRBD2 cannot be checked. CDR1 and CDR2 from the germline V gene are SGHVS and FNYEAQ. This CDR3 has 15 residues. CDR3 region: CASSSGTASGHEQYF.

This chain uses TRBV20-1 with TRBJ2-7. The length of the CDR3 is 11 residues. Germline lookup yields CDR1 DFQATT and CDR2 SNEGSKA (reference sequence). The CDR3 region is CSARGAAEQYF.

J is TRBJ2-1 and V is TRBV6-1; lacking DNA, the TRBD1 call made by TCRdb goes unchecked. The germline gives CDR1 MNHNS, CDR2 SASEGT. This CDR3 has 14 residues. This chain's CDR3 is CASSEGQGADEQFF.

The chain employs TRBV9 and TRBJ2-1; TCRdb's D gene call, TRBD1, goes unchecked for lack of DNA. This CDR3 has 17 amino acids. The germline gives CDR1 SGDLS, CDR2 YYNGEE. The CDR3 sequence is CASSVGGGTGAYNEQFF.

V is TRBV9 and J is TRBJ2-5. CDR3 length equals 14 residues. The germline V gene encodes CDR1 SGDLS and CDR2 YYNGEE. This chain's CDR3 is CASSVFFSAETQYF.

The chain employs TRBV5-5 and TRBJ2-1; TCRdb gives TRBD2 as the D gene, but with no DNA this cannot be confirmed. The CDR3 is 17 amino acids. Germline V gene data show CDR1 as SGHKS and CDR2 as YYEKEE (reference sequence). CDR3 residues: CASSWATSGGYYNEQFF.